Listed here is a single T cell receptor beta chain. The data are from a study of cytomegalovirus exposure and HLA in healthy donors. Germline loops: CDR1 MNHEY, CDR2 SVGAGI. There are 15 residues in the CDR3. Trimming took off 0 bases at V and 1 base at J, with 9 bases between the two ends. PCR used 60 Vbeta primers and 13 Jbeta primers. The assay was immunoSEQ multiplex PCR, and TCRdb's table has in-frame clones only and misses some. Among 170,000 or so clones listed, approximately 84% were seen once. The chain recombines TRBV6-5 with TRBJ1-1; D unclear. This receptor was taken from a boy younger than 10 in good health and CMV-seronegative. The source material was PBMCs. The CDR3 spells CASSYSVIGNTEAFF. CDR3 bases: TGTGCCAGCAGTTACTCCGTAATCGGGAACACTGAAGCTTTCTTT.